The entry below gives a single T cell receptor (beta chain) sequence along with its context. V was clipped by 6 bases and J by 4 bases, with 7 bases between them. Germline V gives CDR1 MNHEY, CDR2 SVGAGI. CDR3 size: 12 residues. Here immunoSEQ multiplex PCR was the method, and the copy in TCRdb shows in-frame clones only, minus some. The sample has 70,000 to 95,000 clones, more than 85% seen once. The record originates from a study of T cell responses to AZD1222 COVID-19 vaccine. The sequence derives from an adult who received the AZD1222 COVID-19 vaccine. Specimen: peripheral blood, collected 28 days after the second AZD1222 dose. The V gene is TRBV6-5, the J gene TRBJ2-1; D might be TRBD1 (5 bases). The DNA for the CDR3 is TGTGCCAGCAGCCAGGGTTACAATGAGCAGTTCTTC. Its translation: CASSQGYNEQFF.